The clone carrying this T cell receptor beta chain has a count of ten or more. Its antigen is currently unknown. V lost 3 bases and J 6 bases, leaving 9 bases between the germline ends. CDR3 length: 12 amino acids. The germline CDR1 and CDR2 sequences are DFQATT and SNEGSKA (reference sequence). This specimen belongs to a study of T-cell reconstitution after alpha-beta-depleted transplantation in children. Study findings and constraints: Among T cells one year after transplant, newly produced cells accounted for most counts and diversity. Reported findings indicate that, about two months after transplant, alpha-beta T cells came from several hundred expanded clones, which were derived from non-depleted graft cells. Surviving thymic progenitors and recipient T cells were the source of high TCRbeta diversity at day 60 in some patients.

Researchers prepared the TCRbeta library using unique molecular identifiers, the study reports. Each CDR3 protein gets one entry after TCRdb re-called the PCR reads with MiXCR. The sample has approximately 99,000 distinct CDR3 sequences; approximately 6% are singletons. This material consisted of PBMCs, mostly from graft donor cells, taken 360 days after TCRalphabeta/CD19-depleted stem cell transplant. This TCR derives from a male patient aged 2 to 10 who had a stem cell transplant for acute lymphoblastic leukemia, so the T cells may come from the graft donor. The chain links TRBV20-1 to TRBJ2-1, with D maybe TRBD2 (6 bases). CDR3 sequence: CSARLASNEQFF. CDR3 DNA: TGCAGTGCTAGGCTAGCGTCCAATGAGCAGTTCTTC.